This entry lists 5 T cell receptor beta chains sequenced from one sample in a study (dated by TCRdb to 2015 to 2017). The method behind the library was 5' RACE. Sequenced using an Illumina MiSeq. TCRdb reworked the public reads: Q25 trimming with fastp, MiXCR clone assembly, productive beta chains retained. Here each entry gathers all rows of one CDR3 protein and keeps the most common genes and DNA. Across this sample there are around 6,800 distinct CDR3 sequences, with 73% seen only once. Together, the top ten hold about 4.3% of the sample. Cells that were CD4+CD25+CD127-/low were the ones isolated as Tregs. Sequenced: tumor-infiltrating Tregs sorted from the breast tumor. These receptors were obtained from a female donor with breast cancer.

The chain joins TRBV5-1 to TRBJ2-7, with D tentatively TRBD2 (5 bases). CDR3 size: 14 residues. V was cut by 0 bases and J by 3 bases, with 10 bases left in between. Germline V CDR1 and CDR2: SGHRS, YFSETQ. The CDR3 DNA reads TGCGCCAGCAGCTTGGGATTTGGGAGCTACGAGCAGTACTTC. Amino acid sequence: CASSLGFGSYEQYF.

CDR3 amino acids: CASRPDPSVETQYF. As DNA, the CDR3 is TGCGCCAGCAGGCCTGACCCGTCGGTGGAGACCCAGTACTTC. V gene TRBV5-1 combines with J gene TRBJ2-5; D is ambiguous. Per germline, CDR1 SGHRS and CDR2 YFSETQ. Between the trimmed V and J ends, which lost 5 bases and 5 bases, there was a span of 16 bases. CDR3 length: 14 residues.

The chain is built from TRBV27 and TRBJ2-7; 9 positions agree with TRBD1. The V segment lost 7 bases and the J segment 6 bases; nucleotides outside the gene matches: 10. In germline, CDR1 is MNHEY, CDR2 SMNVEV (reference sequence). This CDR3 region has 14 residues. This chain's CDR3 is CASKPGTGLTEQYF. In DNA form, the CDR3 reads TGTGCCAGCAAGCCCGGGACAGGGTTGACCGAGCAGTACTTC.

This chain joins TRBV5-1 and TRBJ2-7; 8 nucleotides align to TRBD2. The V segment lost 0 bases and the J segment 0 bases; nucleotides outside the gene matches: 2. Per the germline V gene, CDR1 is SGHRS and CDR2 is YFSETQ. This CDR3 region has 15 residues. CDR3 bases: TGCGCCAGCAGCTTGGGAGCGGGGGACTCCTACGAGCAGTACTTC. As protein: CASSLGAGDSYEQYF.

The gene calls are TRBV27 and TRBJ2-1, with a possible D match to TRBD2 (6 bases). V lost 10 bases and J 10 bases, leaving 17 bases between the germline ends. The CDR3 totals 12 residues. Germline V gene data show CDR1 as MNHEY and CDR2 as SMNVEV (reference sequence). This CDR3 is CATRRLGGEQFF. Written as DNA, the CDR3 is TGTGCCACCAGACGCCTTGGGGGGGAGCAGTTCTTC.